Described below is a single T cell receptor (beta chain) sequence and its context. Everyone who took part was roughly 18 to 100 years old, and they came from roughly 25 US areas. Original processing notes: Researchers report that nucleated cell counts were estimated from reference gene primer amplification. Using immunoSEQ multiplex PCR, the repertoire was profiled, and TCRdb retains in-frame clones only, with some absent. Clone size and the V and J calls come from that table; the DNA yielded D and trimming. This table has 250,000 to 300,000 clones, approximately 91% appearing once. This sample is drawn from a study of blood T cell repertoires in COVID-19. About the research overall: Nucleic acid was either cDNA or gDNA, and it came from T cells, B-cell-depleted T cells, or PBMCs.

Per germline, CDR1 SGHTA and CDR2 FQGTGA. The CDR3 is made up of 18 amino acids. Unmatched junction bases numbered 15, after V lost 5 bases and J lost 4 bases. Sequenced material: PBMCs or T cells enriched from blood (not recorded which). V and J are TRBV7-3 and TRBJ2-5; the match to TRBD2 covers 11 bases. The source is a woman between 40 and 50 years old with acute COVID-19. The CDR3 spells CASSPGTSGHVQGETQYF. CDR3 in DNA: TGTGCCAGCAGCCCGGGGACTAGCGGACACGTACAAGGAGAGACCCAGTACTTC.